Following are 26 T cell receptor beta chains from one sample sequenced in a study of T cell responses to AZD1222 COVID-19 vaccine (dated by TCRdb to 2020 to 2022). What this sample's time point label stands for: baseline before first vaccination. The method was the immunoSEQ multiplex PCR assay. Held by TCRdb, this immuneACCESS table contains in-frame sequences only and omits some clones. Under half of the omission traces to an unresolved V gene where checked; the cause of the rest is unknown. In all, the sample holds approximately 65,000 clones, and around 83% of those were seen once. Clones ranked in the top ten supply around 10% of the sample. The sample was peripheral blood, taken on day 0 of AZD1222 vaccination. Every receptor here comes from an adult in good health.

J is TRBJ2-7 and V is TRBV6-5; D is possibly TRBD1 (6 bases). The V end was cut by 0 bases, the J end by 6 bases, with 18 bases between. The V gene's germline CDR1 is MNHEY and CDR2 SVGAGI. The CDR3 has 16 residues. This CDR3 reads CASSYSTTLQGPEQYF. DNA of the CDR3: TGTGCCAGCAGTTACTCCACTACTTTACAGGGACCCGAGCAGTACTTC.

The chain uses TRBV7-6 and TRBJ2-7, with D perhaps being TRBD1 or TRBD2 (6 bases each). The CDR3 totals 14 residues. Deletions cut 7 bases from V and 10 bases from J, with 23 bases between. Germline CDR1 is SGHVS and CDR2 is FNYEAQ. DNA for the CDR3: TGTGCCAGCAAGGGGCTCACAGGGACTCGACTACAGTACTTC. It specifies CASKGLTGTRLQYF. Based on the CDR3 plus reference TRBV7-6 and TRBJ2-7, the full variable domain is GAGVSQSPRYKVTKRGQDVALRCDPISGHVSLYWYRQALGQGPEFLTYFNYEAQQDKSGLPNDRFSAERPEGSISTLTIQRTEQRDSAMYRCASKGLTGTRLQYFGPGTRLTVT.

The genes are TRBV30 and TRBJ1-6, with a possible D match to TRBD1 (5 bases). Deletions cut 3 bases from V and 3 bases from J, with 12 bases between. Germline values: CDR1 GTSNPN, CDR2 SVGIG (reference sequence). The CDR3 spans 15 residues. The CDR3 coding sequence is TGTGCCTGGAGGGGACGGGACTTCTATAATTCACCCCTCCACTTT. Its protein product is CAWRGRDFYNSPLHF.

The chain combines TRBV7-9 with TRBJ1-4, with 7 bases that match TRBD1. The CDR3 sequence is 17 residues long. Germline V gene lookup returns CDR1 SEHNR and CDR2 FQNEAQ (reference sequence). The J segment lost 4 bases and the V segment lost 6 bases, leaving 14 bases of the junction unmatched. CDR3 DNA sequence: TGTGCCAGCAGACCCACTCAGGGGACAGCTGTTAATGAAAAACTGTTTTTT. It yields the protein CASRPTQGTAVNEKLFF.

This clone was counted a single time. This chain links TRBV6-2 or TRBV6-3 with TRBJ2-5, with D possibly being TRBD1 (6 bases). Germline CDR1 and CDR2: MNHEY and SVGEGT. This CDR3 is built from 14 residues. Trimming pared 2 bases from V and 5 bases from J, leaving 12 bases between. The CDR3: CASSYVGATETQYF. The CDR3 nucleotides are TGTGCCAGCAGTTACGTGGGGGCGACCGAGACCCAGTACTTC.

The chain couples TRBV5-1 to TRBJ2-5, with no clear D. V was trimmed by 4 bases and J by 5 bases, leaving 9 bases between them. CDR1 and CDR2 (germline): SGHRS, YFSETQ. This CDR3 is 12 amino acids long. The DNA of the CDR3 is TGCGCCAGCAGCAAGTTACTGGAGACCCAGTACTTC. It is translated as CASSKLLETQYF.

The chain joins TRBV30 to TRBJ1-2; 8 bases are a match to TRBD1. Germline CDR1 GTSNPN, CDR2 SVGIG (reference sequence). The CDR3 covers 13 residues. V lost 1 base and J lost 3; bases outside the gene matches: 1. In DNA, the CDR3 is TGTGCCTGGAGTGAGACAGGGGACTATGGCTACACCTTC. Its protein is CAWSETGDYGYTF.

The chain is built from TRBV24-1 and TRBJ2-3, with 7 bases that match TRBD2. CDR1 and CDR2 (germline): KGHDR, SFDVKD. Trimming at V came to 3 bases and at J to 2 bases, leaving 4 bases not matched to a gene. The CDR3 spans 15 residues. The CDR3 DNA is TGTGCCACCAGTGATAAGCGGGGCCTCACAGATACGCAGTATTTT. Translating gives CATSDKRGLTDTQYF.

The chain joins TRBV3-1 (or the pseudogene TRBV3-2) to TRBJ1-6, with 9 bases identical to TRBD1. From germline, CDR1 is LGHDT and CDR2 YNNKEL (reference sequence). V gave up 1 base and J gave up 8 bases; unmatched junction bases: 6. The CDR3 loop spans 16 amino acids. The DNA for the CDR3 is TGTGCCAGCAGCCAAGGATTGGGACAGGGAGATTCACCCCTCCACTTT. It specifies CASSQGLGQGDSPLHF.

V gene TRBV5-4 combines with J gene TRBJ1-2; D is possibly TRBD1 (6 bases). The CDR3 is made up of 14 amino acids. CDR1 and CDR2 from the germline V gene are SGHNT and YYREEE (reference sequence). V was shortened by 2 bases and J by 8 bases, with 16 bases between the two germline ends. The CDR3 DNA sequence: TGTGCCAGCAGCTTAATGGGGACAAACCACGGCTACACCTTC. It specifies CASSLMGTNHGYTF. The full variable domain, its missing parts supplied by reference TRBV5-4 and TRBJ1-2, is ETGVTQSPTHLIKTRGQQVTLRCSSQSGHNTVSWYQQALGQGPQFIFQYYREEENGRGNFPPRFSGLQFPNYSSELNVNALELDDSALYLCASSLMGTNHGYTFGSGTRLTVV.

The gene calls are TRBV25-1 and TRBJ2-7; D remains unclear. V was shortened by 4 bases and J by 7 bases, with 14 bases between the two germline ends. The CDR3 length is 13 residues. From germline, CDR1 is MGHDK and CDR2 SYGVNS. CDR3 in DNA: TGTGCCAGCAGTGCAGACTGGACCTGGGAGCAGTACTTC. Translation gives CASSADWTWEQYF.

This clone was found a few times. The chain combines TRBV12-5 with TRBJ2-5; a weak D match, TRBD1 (5 bases). The CDR3 contains 16 residues. Germline loops: CDR1 LGHNT, CDR2 FRNRAP. Trimming pared 5 bases from V and 0 bases from J, leaving 16 bases between. The CDR3 DNA sequence: TGTGCTAGTGGTCCAACTCATAGACAGTACCAAGAGACCCAGTACTTC. Its translation is CASGPTHRQYQETQYF.

The J gene is TRBJ1-1, the V gene TRBV7-3, with D hard to call. This CDR3 has 13 residues. CDR1 is SGHTA and CDR2 is FQGTGA in the germline V gene. Trimming pared 2 bases from V and 1 base from J, leaving 5 bases between. CDR3: CASSLQENTEAFF. The CDR3 DNA sequence: TGTGCCAGCAGCTTACAGGAGAACACTGAAGCTTTCTTT.

The chain links TRBV24-1 to TRBJ1-2; D is undetermined. The CDR3 totals 12 residues. Trimming removed 4 bases at V and 1 base at J, with 3 bases between. Per germline, CDR1 KGHDR and CDR2 SFDVKD. The CDR3 loop is CATSDGNYGYTF. CDR3 bases: TGTGCCACCAGTGACGGTAACTATGGCTACACCTTC.

This clone was counted a few times. V and J are TRBV7-8 and TRBJ2-3, with D uncertain. The CDR3 runs to 12 residues. CDR1 is SGHVS, CDR2 FQNEAQ, per germline. The V and J ends lost 8 bases and 6 bases respectively, with 12 bases between them. This CDR3 is CASGRTWDTQYF. The CDR3 nucleotides read TGTGCCAGCGGGCGAACATGGGATACGCAGTATTTT.

The rearrangement uses TRBV28 and TRBJ1-1; a possible D gene is TRBD1 (5 bases). Trimming cost V 0 bases and J 6 bases, with 20 bases left between them. Germline CDR1 is MDHEN and CDR2 is SYDVKM. CDR3 length: 17 residues. CDR3 in amino acids: CASSLWGPTRGAAEAFF. The CDR3 DNA is TGTGCCAGCAGTTTATGGGGACCGACACGAGGCGCGGCTGAAGCTTTCTTT.

The chain is built from TRBV4-3 and TRBJ2-7, with 11 positions matching TRBD1. V shed 3 bases and J 7 bases; nucleotides not matched to a gene: 8. Looked up from germline, CDR1 is LGHNA and CDR2 is YSLEER. This CDR3 spans 15 amino acids. Here the CDR3 DNA reads TGCGCCAGCAGCCACCCGGGACAGGGGGTGAGGGAGCAGTACTTC. Protein product: CASSHPGQGVREQYF.

J is TRBJ1-4 and V is TRBV4-1; no reliable D call. The CDR3 is made up of 16 amino acids. Germline V CDR1 and CDR2: MGHRA, YSYEKL. The ends were cut back, 2 bases at V and 6 bases at J, with 16 bases in the middle. For the CDR3, the DNA is TGCGCCAGCAGCCAACCCCTGGACTTGGCGGATGAAAAACTGTTTTTT. It codes for CASSQPLDLADEKLFF.

The chain joins TRBV9 to TRBJ1-6; unclear D gene. The CDR3 contains 13 residues. Germline CDR1 SGDLS, CDR2 YYNGEE. V was clipped by 4 bases and J by 9 bases, with 11 bases between them. This CDR3 reads CASSSSSSSPLHF. Written as DNA, the CDR3 is TGTGCCAGCAGCTCTTCATCTAGTTCACCCCTCCACTTT.

The chain uses TRBV5-6 and TRBJ2-1; D is undetermined. Per germline, CDR1 SGHDT and CDR2 YYEEEE. Deletions cut 1 base from V and 9 bases from J, with 8 bases between. The CDR3 has 12 amino acids. The CDR3 DNA sequence: TGTGCCAGCAGCTTGTTGGTCCGTGAGCAGTTCTTC. Residues: CASSLLVREQFF.

The chain employs TRBV5-6 and TRBJ1-6; no clear D. The V gene's germline CDR1 is SGHDT and CDR2 YYEEEE. The CDR3 is made up of 14 amino acids. Trimming removed 3 bases at V and 7 bases at J, with 11 bases between. CDR3 region: CASSSLGWNSPLHF. CDR3 nucleotide sequence: TGTGCCAGCAGCTCGTTAGGGTGGAATTCACCCCTCCACTTT.

This sequence joins TRBV5-1 and TRBJ2-5; D is ambiguous. CDR1 and CDR2 (germline): SGHRS, YFSETQ. CDR3 length: 11 residues. V was cut by 0 bases and J by 7 bases, with 4 bases left in between. The CDR3 sequence is CASSLEGTQYF. DNA for the CDR3: TGCGCCAGCAGCTTGGAGGGGACCCAGTACTTC. Full variable domain (rest looked up from reference TRBV5-1 and TRBJ2-5): KAGVTQTPRYLIKTRGQQVTLSCSPISGHRSVSWYQQTPGQGLQFLFEYFSETQRNKGNFPGRFSGRQFSNSRSEMNVSTLELGDSALYLCASSLEGTQYFGPGTRLLVL.

This chain links TRBV7-9 with TRBJ2-4; D is tentatively TRBD1 or TRBD2 (7 bases each). The V gene lost 5 bases and the J gene lost 1 base, with 18 bases spanning the gap. Germline V gene lookup returns CDR1 SEHNR and CDR2 FQNEAQ (reference sequence). The CDR3 covers 17 residues. The CDR3 reads CASSPRDREGAKNIQYF. CDR3 nucleotide sequence: TGTGCCAGCAGCCCAAGAGACAGGGAGGGGGCCAAAAACATTCAGTACTTC.

To note about this clone: Other DNA sequences within the sample encode an identical CDR3. The chain employs TRBV20-1 and TRBJ2-3; 7 positions agree with TRBD2. The CDR3 contains 14 residues. Germline V gene data show CDR1 as DFQATT and CDR2 as SNEGSKA (reference sequence). V lost 3 bases and J lost 2; bases outside the gene matches: 5. CDR3 sequence (DNA): TGCAGTGCTAGTCCTAGCGGCTCCACAGATACGCAGTATTTT. Its protein is CSASPSGSTDTQYF.

This chain links TRBV29-1 with TRBJ1-1; D call uncertain. This CDR3 is built from 12 residues. V was pared by 5 bases and J by 0 bases, with 7 bases between. Germline loops: CDR1 SQVTM, CDR2 ANQGSEA. The CDR3, as DNA: TGCAGCGTTTCTCAGGTGAACACTGAAGCTTTCTTT. Protein sequence: CSVSQVNTEAFF.

This rearrangement joins TRBV7-9 to TRBJ1-3; 7 bases line up with TRBD1. The V gene's germline CDR1 is SEHNR and CDR2 FQNEAQ (reference sequence). The CDR3 is 14 amino acids. After removal of 5 bases from V and 4 bases from J, the junction contained 5 bases not matched to a gene. In nucleotides, the CDR3 is TGTGCCAGCAGCCAACAGGGGATAGGAAACACCATATATTTT. Its translation: CASSQQGIGNTIYF.